Described below is a single T cell receptor beta chain sequence and its context. Its antigen remains unknown. Next came a second PCR, run for roughly 6 to 11 cycles, which used a sample-barcoded 5' primer along with a J-beta primer mix. Each cDNA was tagged by a template-switch adaptor containing 12 random nucleotides. One entry per CDR3 protein results from TCRdb running MiXCR on the 5' RACE reads. There are about a million distinct CDR3 sequences in the sample; just over 50% occur only once, and 20% to 25% lies in the top ten. The data derive from a study of blood T cells in healthy people across ages. General study results and limits: Long-lived donors exceeded aged donors in naive CD4+ cells and diversity. Observed TCR beta diversity showed a strong correlation with the percentage of naive T cells as measured by flow cytometry. A conclusive naive versus antigen-experienced comparison was prevented by the unsorted PBMCs.

CDR1 MNHNY and CDR2 SVGAGI come from the germline V gene (reference sequence). Deletions cut 0 bases from V and 2 bases from J, with 11 bases between. The CDR3 consists of 17 residues. Sequenced: blood. This rearrangement joins TRBV6-6 to TRBJ1-6; D is unresolved. The TCR sequence derives from a woman aged 55-69 years in good health. CDR3 sequence (DNA): TGTGCCAGCAGTTACTCGGAACGGTCCGCCTATAATTCACCCCTCCACTTT. It translates to CASSYSERSAYNSPLHF.